This T cell receptor (beta chain) was identified during a study of T-cell memory formation after mild COVID-19. In the study overall: Largely donor-specific TCR clusters were found.

The length of the CDR3 is 16 residues. J lost 7 bases, V lost 4 bases, and 8 bases had no gene match. Looked up from germline, CDR1 is LGHDT and CDR2 is YNNKEL (reference sequence). 5'RACE with constant-segment primers yielded barcoded, UMI-tagged TCR alpha and TCR beta cDNA libraries. TCRdb re-called the 5' RACE reads with MiXCR, one entry per CDR3 protein. The table shows around 390,000 distinct CDR3 sequences, with 16% occurring only once. Sequences were obtained from PBMCs or a T cell subset sorted from them (not recorded which). The source is a man aged 18 to 29 who had mild COVID-19 (a few samples of this study predate the infection). Cell type and time point are not known. The V call is TRBV3-1, the J call TRBJ2-1; TRBD1 agrees at 12 bases. The CDR3 bases are TGTGCCAGCAGCCCGCTCGGGACAGGGGGCAGGAATGAGCAGTTCTTC. Amino acid sequence: CASSPLGTGGRNEQFF.